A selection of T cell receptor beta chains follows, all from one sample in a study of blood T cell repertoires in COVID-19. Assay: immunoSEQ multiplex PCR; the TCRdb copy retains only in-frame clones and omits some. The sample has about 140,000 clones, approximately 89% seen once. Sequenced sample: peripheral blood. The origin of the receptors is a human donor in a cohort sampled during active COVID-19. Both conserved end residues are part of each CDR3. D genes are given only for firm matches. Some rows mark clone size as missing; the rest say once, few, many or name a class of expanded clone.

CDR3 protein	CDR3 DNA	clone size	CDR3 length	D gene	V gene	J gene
CASSNRGQPQHF	TGTGCCAGCAGTAACAGGGGGCAGCCCCAGCATTTT	NA	12	TRBD1	TRBV27	TRBJ1-5
CASSLGVSGANVLTF	TGCGCCAGCAGCTTGGGAGTATCTGGGGCCAACGTCCTGACTTTC	few	15	NA	TRBV5-1	TRBJ2-6
CASSVASHSEAFF	TGTGCCAGCTCCGTGGCCAGTCATTCTGAAGCTTTCTTT	NA	13	NA	TRBV18	TRBJ1-1
CASSVGEAGGNNEQFF	TGTGCCAGCAGCGTAGGAGAAGCGGGGGGGAACAATGAGCAGTTCTTC	NA	16	TRBD2	TRBV9	TRBJ2-1
CASSMLRQAWGYTF	TGTGCCAGTAGTATGTTAAGACAGGCTTGGGGCTACACCTTC	few	14	NA	TRBV19	TRBJ1-2
CASSSGTGGATDTQYF	TGCGCCAGCAGCTCCGGGACAGGGGGCGCCACAGATACGCAGTATTTT	NA	16	TRBD1	TRBV5-1	TRBJ2-3
CASSSDRSPLHF	TGTGCCAGCAGCTCGGACAGGAGTCCCCTCCACTTT	few	12	TRBD1	TRBV5-4	TRBJ1-6
CASSEAEQGTEAFF	TGTGCCAGCAGTGAGGCAGAACAGGGGACTGAAGCTTTCTTT	NA	14	TRBD1	TRBV2	TRBJ1-1
CAISSLAGGNTGELFF	TGTGCCATCAGTTCCCTAGCGGGGGGAAACACCGGGGAGCTGTTTTTT	once	16	TRBD2	TRBV10-3	TRBJ2-2
CASSRIGDYYEQYF	TGTGCCAGCAGTCGCATAGGGGATTACTACGAGCAGTACTTC	once	14	NA	TRBV6-5	TRBJ2-7
CASSIPGLAAAAQYF	TGTGCCAGTAGTATACCAGGGCTAGCGGCGGCCGCCCAGTACTTC	once	15	TRBD2	TRBV19	TRBJ2-5
CASSFDRAGKNTEAFF	TGCGCCAGCAGCTTCGACAGGGCCGGCAAGAACACTGAAGCTTTCTTT	NA	16	TRBD1	TRBV10-2	TRBJ1-1
CASSQQGISDTQYF	TGTGCCAGCAGCCAACAGGGAATATCAGATACGCAGTATTTT	NA	14	NA	TRBV11-2	TRBJ2-3
CASSQGGEQYF	TGTGCCAGCAGCCAAGGGGGAGAGCAGTACTTC	NA	11	NA	TRBV2	TRBJ2-7
CASSVALGDMNTEAFF	TGTGCCAGCAGCGTAGCTTTAGGGGACATGAACACTGAAGCTTTCTTT	NA	16	NA	TRBV9	TRBJ1-1
CASSRRGADTQYF	TGTGCCAGCAGCCGACGGGGGGCAGATACGCAGTATTTT	NA	13	TRBD2	TRBV5-5	TRBJ2-3
CASSQAGLFTGELFF	TGTGCCAGCAGCCAAGCGGGACTATTCACCGGGGAGCTGTTTTTT	NA	15	TRBD2	TRBV3-1/TRBV3-2	TRBJ2-2
CASSLSGGYETQYF	TGTGCCAGCAGTTTATCGGGAGGGTATGAGACCCAGTACTTC	once	14	TRBD2	TRBV27	TRBJ2-5
CACSSGGTDTQYF	TGTGCCTGTTCTAGCGGGGGGACGGATACGCAGTATTTT	NA	13	TRBD2	TRBV30	TRBJ2-3
CASSPQRTLYNEQFF	TGTGCCAGCAGCCCACAGCGGACTCTATACAATGAGCAGTTCTTC	NA	15	NA	TRBV9	TRBJ2-1
CASTLGLNQPQHF	TGTGCCAGCACCCTAGGTCTAAATCAGCCCCAGCATTTT	NA	13	NA	TRBV6-5	TRBJ1-5
CAISELLTGGANNEQFF	TGTGCCATCAGTGAGCTTTTGACGGGGGGCGCCAACAATGAGCAGTTCTTC	NA	17	NA	TRBV10-3	TRBJ2-1
CASSLGAGNTEAFF	TGTGCCAGCAGCTTGGGGGCCGGGAACACTGAAGCTTTCTTT	NA	14	NA	TRBV7-3	TRBJ1-1
CASSLAPGSNEQFF	TGTGCCAGCAGCTTAGCGCCTGGGAGCAATGAGCAGTTCTTC	NA	14	NA	TRBV7-6	TRBJ2-1
CASRGQYEAFF	TGTGCCAGCAGAGGACAGTATGAAGCTTTCTTT	few	11	NA	TRBV2	TRBJ1-1
CASSSSGGASSFSQPQHF	TGTGCCAGTAGTTCCTCAGGGGGCGCGAGTTCTTTTAGTCAGCCCCAGCATTTT	NA	18	TRBD1	TRBV19	TRBJ1-5
CASSLSSSGTDTQYF	TGTGCCAGCAGCTTATCGTCTAGCGGCACAGATACGCAGTATTTT	NA	15	NA	TRBV7-9	TRBJ2-3
CASSTIPDLNTEAFF	TGTGCCAGCAGCACTATTCCCGATCTGAACACTGAAGCTTTCTTT	NA	15	NA	TRBV3-1/TRBV3-2	TRBJ1-1
CASSTGPGGTEKLFF	TGCGCCAGCAGCACGGGACCGGGGGGGACCGAAAAACTGTTTTTT	NA	15	NA	TRBV5-1	TRBJ1-4
CATSRIAGGGGTGELFF	TGTGCCACCAGCAGGATAGCGGGGGGAGGGGGCACCGGGGAGCTGTTTTTT	once	17	TRBD2	TRBV15	TRBJ2-2
CASSLEGLTTDTQYF	TGTGCCAGCAGCTTGGAGGGGTTGACCACAGATACGCAGTATTTT	once	15	NA	TRBV5-5	TRBJ2-3
CASSLGGVWEKLFF	TGTGCCAGTAGTCTGGGAGGGGTTTGGGAAAAACTGTTTTTT	NA	14	NA	TRBV19	TRBJ1-4
CASSDEDRVYEQYF	TGTGCCAGCAGCGACGAGGACAGGGTCTACGAGCAGTACTTC	NA	14	TRBD1	TRBV2	TRBJ2-7
CAWSSVSHNSPLHF	TGTGCCTGGAGTTCCGTGAGTCATAATTCACCCCTCCACTTT	once	14	NA	TRBV30	TRBJ1-6
CASSKSLNYGYTF	TGTGCCAGCAGCAAGTCCCTCAACTATGGCTACACCTTC	NA	13	NA	TRBV21-1	TRBJ1-2
CASIPTGVHTEAFF	TGTGCCAGCATACCGACAGGGGTCCACACTGAAGCTTTCTTT	NA	14	TRBD1	TRBV27	TRBJ1-1
CASRITPTSGSTDTQYF	TGCGCCAGCAGAATTACCCCGACTAGCGGATCCACAGATACGCAGTATTTT	once	17	TRBD2	TRBV5-1	TRBJ2-3
CASGTGTYEQYF	TGCGCCAGCGGGACAGGGACCTACGAGCAGTACTTC	NA	12	TRBD1	TRBV10-1	TRBJ2-7
CASSFFSGTDNSPLHF	TGTGCCAGCAGCTTCTTTTCCGGGACAGATAATTCACCCCTCCACTTT	few	16	TRBD1	TRBV11-2	TRBJ1-6
CATSPSTGGGEKLFF	TGTGCCACCAGCCCTTCGACAGGGGGCGGGGAAAAACTGTTTTTT	NA	15	TRBD1	TRBV15	TRBJ1-4
CASSEDRGIQPQHF	TGTGCCAGCAGTGAAGACAGGGGGATTCAGCCCCAGCATTTT	few	14	TRBD1	TRBV2	TRBJ1-5
CASSEVRVPVYGYTF	TGTGCCAGCAGTGAGGTCAGGGTCCCCGTCTATGGCTACACCTTC	NA	15	NA	TRBV2	TRBJ1-2
CAWAAGTGRVTGELFF	TGTGCCTGGGCTGCCGGGACAGGGAGGGTCACCGGGGAGCTGTTTTTT	NA	16	TRBD1	TRBV30	TRBJ2-2
CASSPGGAPNEQFF	TGCGCCAGCAGCCCCGGGGGGGCCCCGAATGAGCAGTTCTTC	NA	14	TRBD2	TRBV4-3	TRBJ2-1
CASSIDRSNSPLHF	TGCGCCAGCAGCATCGACAGGAGTAATTCACCCCTCCACTTT	few	14	NA	TRBV5-1	TRBJ1-6
CASSNRGLTEAFF	TGTGCCAGCAGCAACAGGGGGCTCACTGAAGCTTTCTTT	NA	13	TRBD1	TRBV6-5	TRBJ1-1
CASSTRTGDGGYTF	TGTGCCAGCAGCACCAGGACAGGGGATGGAGGCTACACCTTC	NA	14	TRBD1	TRBV5-6	TRBJ1-2
CASSQEREQYF	TGTGCCAGCAGCCAAGAGCGGGAGCAGTACTTC	NA	11	NA	TRBV3-1/TRBV3-2	TRBJ2-7
CASRWTSGGVETQYF	TGTGCCAGCAGGTGGACTAGCGGGGGGGTAGAGACCCAGTACTTC	NA	15	TRBD2	TRBV2	TRBJ2-5
CASSPGDRGPGGYTF	TGTGCCAGCAGCCCGGGGGACAGGGGGCCGGGTGGCTACACCTTC	NA	15	TRBD1	TRBV7-9	TRBJ1-2
CATSRDTTDRYDQPQHF	TGTGCCACCAGCAGAGACACCACCGACAGGTATGATCAGCCCCAGCATTTT	once	17	NA	TRBV15	TRBJ1-5
CASSLGVRGKLFF	TGTGCCAGCAGTTTAGGGGTCAGGGGTAAACTGTTTTTT	NA	13	NA	TRBV12-3/TRBV12-4	TRBJ1-4
CASSQASPHPSSYNSPLHF	TGTGCCAGCAGCCAAGCTTCGCCCCACCCGAGCTCCTATAATTCACCCCTCCACTTT	once	19	NA	TRBV14	TRBJ1-6